Shown below are 11 T cell receptor beta chains from a single sample sequenced in a study of CD8+ T cells in alopecia areata. Following extraction, RNA underwent reverse transcription to cDNA, which served as the sequencing template. Clones were sequenced by immunoSEQ multiplex PCR, and TCRdb holds only the in-frame ones, with some missing. In the table there are 150,000 or so clones, roughly 50% of which are singletons. Sequenced input: CD4+ T cells sorted from blood. These receptor sequences come from a human donor with alopecia areata.

The genes are TRBV30 and TRBJ2-3; D possibly corresponds to TRBD1 (5 bases). V shed 2 bases and J shed 2 bases, with 8 bases lying between them. The V gene's germline CDR1 is GTSNPN and CDR2 SVGIG (reference sequence). The CDR3 consists of 13 residues. The CDR3 loop is CAWSQGVTDTQYF. As DNA, the CDR3 is TGTGCCTGGAGTCAAGGGGTCACAGATACGCAGTATTTT.

The gene calls are TRBV29-1 and TRBJ2-7, with D unclear. V lost 6 bases and J 0 bases, leaving 12 bases between the germline ends. CDR3 size: 13 residues. Germline CDR1 reads SQVTM; CDR2 reads ANQGSEA. The CDR3 DNA sequence: TGCAGCGTCACCTGGTCTGGCTCCTACGAGCAGTACTTC. As protein: CSVTWSGSYEQYF.

This sequence joins TRBV6-5 and TRBJ2-1; D is unclear. V lost 6 bases, J lost 3 bases, and 12 bases lay in between. The CDR3 consists of 14 residues. Per the germline V gene, CDR1 is MNHEY and CDR2 is SVGAGI. The CDR3 region has the DNA TGTGCCAGCAGACCCCTGAGAGGCTACAATGAGCAGTTCTTC. It yields the protein CASRPLRGYNEQFF.

About this clone: The sample carries other DNA sequences with the same CDR3. The chain uses TRBV29-1 and TRBJ2-6, with D possibly TRBD1 on 6 matching bases. Germline V lookup: CDR1 SQVTM, CDR2 ANQGSEA. This CDR3 is built from 13 residues. The V gene lost 4 bases and the J gene lost 2 bases, with 6 bases spanning the gap. CDR3 nucleotide sequence: TGCAGCGTTGCAGGGGCTGGGGCCAACGTCCTGACTTTC. Its translation is CSVAGAGANVLTF.

V and J are TRBV11-3 and TRBJ2-1; perhaps TRBD1 as D (6 bases). V was pared by 3 bases and J by 1 base, with 13 bases between. The CDR3 has 16 amino acids. CDR1 SGHNT and CDR2 YENEEA come from the germline V gene. CDR3: CASSFEQGSSYNEQFF. As DNA, the CDR3 is TGTGCCAGCAGCTTTGAACAGGGTAGTTCCTACAATGAGCAGTTCTTC.

The rearrangement uses TRBV6-1 and TRBJ2-2, with TRBD1 as a possible D gene (5 bases). This CDR3 comprises 14 residues. Germline V lookup: CDR1 MNHNS, CDR2 SASEGT. Trimming left V 11 bases short and J 2 bases short, with 15 bases between. CDR3 amino acids: CAGARWHNTGELFF. CDR3 sequence (DNA): TGTGCCGGGGCTAGGTGGCACAACACCGGGGAGCTGTTTTTT.

The chain combines TRBV29-1 with TRBJ2-6; 7 positions agree with TRBD1. The CDR3 is 17 residues long. The germline V gene encodes CDR1 SQVTM and CDR2 ANQGSEA. Trimming took 7 bases from V and 0 from J; bases not matched to a gene: 12. The CDR3 nucleotides are TGCAGCGCTTTTACGACAGGGATCTACTCTGGGGCCAACGTCCTGACTTTC. This gives the protein CSAFTTGIYSGANVLTF. Full variable domain (outside the CDR3, taken from reference TRBV29-1 and TRBJ2-6): SAVISQKPSRDICQRGTSLTIQCQVDSQVTMMFWYRQQPGQSLTLIATANQGSEATYESGFVIDKFPISRPNLTFSTLTVSNMSPEDSSIYLCSAFTTGIYSGANVLTFGAGSRLTVL.

Only a few counts were recorded for this clone. The chain combines TRBV7-9 with TRBJ2-1, with TRBD1 matching over 9 bases. The CDR3 has 17 amino acids. Per germline, CDR1 SEHNR and CDR2 FQNEAQ (reference sequence). J was trimmed by 7 bases and V by 5 bases; bases with no gene match: 15. The CDR3 sequence is CASSPFRGTGINNEQFF. The CDR3 DNA is TGTGCCAGCAGCCCGTTCCGTGGGACAGGGATCAATAATGAGCAGTTCTTC.

Comments on this clone: A junction end diverges from the germline sequence, so it may reflect a read error. The chain recombines TRBV5-1 with TRBJ1-1, with TRBD1 matching over 8 bases. There are 13 residues in the CDR3. Germline loops: CDR1 SGHRS, CDR2 YFSETQ. CDR3 nucleotides: TGCGCCAGTAGCTTGAGCACAGGGGGAAAAGCTTTCTTT. Its translation is CASSLSTGGKAFF.

V is TRBV7-2 and J is TRBJ1-1; D not resolved. CDR1 and CDR2 from the germline V gene are SGHTA and FQGNSA. V was pared by 1 base and J by 6 bases, with 9 bases between. CDR3 length: 13 amino acids. CDR3 DNA: TGTGCCAGCAGCTTAGGTCGACAAGCTGAAGCTTTCTTT. This codes for CASSLGRQAEAFF.

This clone was seen only a few times. This sequence joins TRBV5-1 and TRBJ2-7; D not resolved. V lost 0 bases, J lost 4 bases, and 8 bases lay in between. CDR3 length: 13 amino acids. Germline V gene lookup returns CDR1 SGHRS and CDR2 YFSETQ. In nucleotides, the CDR3 is TGCGCCAGCAGCTTGGGGAGCGAATACGAGCAGTACTTC. This encodes CASSLGSEYEQYF.